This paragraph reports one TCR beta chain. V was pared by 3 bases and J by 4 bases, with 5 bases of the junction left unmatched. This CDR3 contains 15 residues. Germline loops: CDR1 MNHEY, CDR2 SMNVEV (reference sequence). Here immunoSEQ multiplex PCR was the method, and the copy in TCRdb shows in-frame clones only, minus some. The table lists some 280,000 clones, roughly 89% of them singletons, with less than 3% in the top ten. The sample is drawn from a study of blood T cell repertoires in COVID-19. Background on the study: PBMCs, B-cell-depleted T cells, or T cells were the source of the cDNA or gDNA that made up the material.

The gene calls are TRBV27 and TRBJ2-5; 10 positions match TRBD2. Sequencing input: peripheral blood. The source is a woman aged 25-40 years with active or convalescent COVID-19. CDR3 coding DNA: TGTGCCAGCAGTTTCAGCGGGGGGGCCAGAGAGACCCAGTACTTC. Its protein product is CASSFSGGARETQYF.